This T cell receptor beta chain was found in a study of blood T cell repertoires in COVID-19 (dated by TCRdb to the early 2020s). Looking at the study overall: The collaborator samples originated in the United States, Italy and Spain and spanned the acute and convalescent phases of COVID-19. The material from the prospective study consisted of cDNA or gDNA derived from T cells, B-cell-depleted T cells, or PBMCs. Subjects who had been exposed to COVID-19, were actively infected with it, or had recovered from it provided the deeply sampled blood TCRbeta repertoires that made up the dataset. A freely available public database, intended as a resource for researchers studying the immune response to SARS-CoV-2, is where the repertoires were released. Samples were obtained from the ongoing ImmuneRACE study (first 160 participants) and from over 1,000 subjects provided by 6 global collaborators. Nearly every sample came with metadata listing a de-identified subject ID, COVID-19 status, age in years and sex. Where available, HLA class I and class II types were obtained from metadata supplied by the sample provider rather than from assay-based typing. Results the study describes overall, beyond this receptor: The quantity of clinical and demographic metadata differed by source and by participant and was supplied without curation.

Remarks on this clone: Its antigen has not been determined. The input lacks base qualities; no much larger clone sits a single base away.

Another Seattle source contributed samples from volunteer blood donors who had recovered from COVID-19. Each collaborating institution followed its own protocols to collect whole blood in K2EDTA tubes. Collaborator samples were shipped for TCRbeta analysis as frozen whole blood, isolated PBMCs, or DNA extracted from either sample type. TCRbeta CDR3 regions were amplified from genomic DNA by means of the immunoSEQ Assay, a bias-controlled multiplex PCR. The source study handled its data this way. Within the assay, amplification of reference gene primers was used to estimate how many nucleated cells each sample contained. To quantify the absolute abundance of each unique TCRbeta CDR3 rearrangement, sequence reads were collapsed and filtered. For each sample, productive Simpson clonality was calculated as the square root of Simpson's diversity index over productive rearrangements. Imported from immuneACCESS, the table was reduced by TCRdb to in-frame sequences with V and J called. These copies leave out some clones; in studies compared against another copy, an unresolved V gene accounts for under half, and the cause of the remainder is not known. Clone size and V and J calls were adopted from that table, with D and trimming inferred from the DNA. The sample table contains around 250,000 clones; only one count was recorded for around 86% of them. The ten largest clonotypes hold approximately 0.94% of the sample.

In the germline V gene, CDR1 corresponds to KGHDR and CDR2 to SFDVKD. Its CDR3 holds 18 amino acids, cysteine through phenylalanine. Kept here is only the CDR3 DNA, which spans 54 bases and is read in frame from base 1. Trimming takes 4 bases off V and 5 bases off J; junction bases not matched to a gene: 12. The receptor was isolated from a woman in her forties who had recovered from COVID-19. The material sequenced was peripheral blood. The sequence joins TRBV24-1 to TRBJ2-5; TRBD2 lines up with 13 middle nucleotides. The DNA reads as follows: TGTGCCACCAGTGAAAAAGGACTAGCGGGAGAAGGTTTGGAGACCCAGTACTTC. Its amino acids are CATSEKGLAGEGLETQYF.